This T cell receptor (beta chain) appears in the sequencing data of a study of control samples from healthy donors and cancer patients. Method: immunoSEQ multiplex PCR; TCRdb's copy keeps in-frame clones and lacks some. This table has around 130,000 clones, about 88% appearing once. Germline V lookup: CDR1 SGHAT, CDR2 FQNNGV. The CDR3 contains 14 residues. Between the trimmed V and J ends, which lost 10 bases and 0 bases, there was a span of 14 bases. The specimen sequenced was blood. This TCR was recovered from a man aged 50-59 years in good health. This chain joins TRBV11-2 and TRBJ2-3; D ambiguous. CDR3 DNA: TGTGCCACAATGCTTAGGGCTAGCACAGATACGCAGTATTTT. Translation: CATMLRASTDTQYF. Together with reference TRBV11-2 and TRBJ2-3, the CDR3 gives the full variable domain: EAGVAQSPRYKIIEKRQSVAFWCNPISGHATLYWYQQILGQGPKLLIQFQNNGVVDDSQLPKDRFSAERLKGVDSTLKIQPAKLEDSAVYLCATMLRASTDTQYFGPGTRLTVL.